Listed here is a single TCR beta chain. Its antigen is not identified. The CDR3 loop spans 14 amino acids. V was trimmed by 6 bases and J by 2 bases, leaving 8 bases between them. CDR1 is MNHEY and CDR2 is SMNVEV in the germline V gene (reference sequence). These data belong to a study of cytomegalovirus exposure and HLA in healthy donors. The overall study: For the roughly 370 genotyped donors, approximately 82% fell within the Caucasian-associated ancestry cluster.

Nominally healthy donors provided the samples, though records likely missed some immune exposures. Vbeta (60) and Jbeta (13) primers were used in the PCR. Produced via immunoSEQ multiplex PCR; TCRdb's table is partial and in-frame only. The table includes about 94,000 clones, around 84% detected once. Study-level results: In a later analysis, TCR association rates varied by HLA locus: DRB1 most, HLA-C fewest. There was a cluster of highly shared sequence variants that was likely a sequencing artifact.

The rearrangement uses TRBV27 and TRBJ2-6; a possible D gene is TRBD1 (5 bases). The specimen sequenced was PBMCs. This TCR was sampled from a human donor in good health. CDR3 protein: CASRPRAGANVLTF. DNA for the CDR3: TGTGCCAGCAGACCCAGGGCTGGGGCCAACGTCCTGACTTTC.